The 10 T cell receptor beta chains below were found in one sample sequenced in a study of blood T cell repertoires in COVID-19. Measured with immunoSEQ multiplex PCR; TCRdb has only the in-frame clones, and not every one. The repertoire holds about 130,000 clones, with over 60% as singletons. The sample was peripheral blood. The receptors here all came from a woman between 65 and 79 years old with acute or convalescent COVID-19.

The table lists this clone with a few counts. V usage is TRBV5-1 and J usage is TRBJ1-1, with D perhaps matching TRBD1 (5 bases). Germline CDR1 and CDR2: SGHRS and YFSETQ. Trimming shortened V by 0 bases and J by 7 bases, and 16 bases separated the two germline ends. This CDR3 spans 15 amino acids. This CDR3 is CASSLDGRRTGEAFF. DNA for the CDR3: TGCGCCAGCAGCTTGGACGGGCGAAGAACAGGTGAAGCTTTCTTT.

The chain is built from TRBV18 and TRBJ2-1, with 8 bases that match TRBD2. J gave up 3 bases and V 5 bases, and 9 bases lay outside the gene matches. CDR3 size: 16 residues. The V gene's germline CDR1 is KGHSH and CDR2 LQKENI. The CDR3 reads CASSGTGGPSYNEQFF. In DNA form, the CDR3 reads TGTGCCAGCTCAGGGACGGGAGGGCCGAGCTACAATGAGCAGTTCTTC.

This chain links TRBV19 with TRBJ2-2, with TRBD1 identical over 7 bases. The junction had 2 bases not matched to a gene; V was cut back by 7 bases and J by 6 bases. The CDR3 contains 12 residues. CDR1 and CDR2 from the germline V gene are LNHDA and SQIVND (reference sequence). CDR3 loop: CASKTGAGELFF. As DNA, the CDR3 is TGTGCCAGTAAAACAGGGGCCGGGGAGCTGTTTTTT.

The V call is TRBV10-3, the J call TRBJ2-5; D perhaps matches TRBD2 (7 bases). The CDR3 loop spans 13 amino acids. Deletions cut 6 bases from V and 5 bases from J, with 13 bases between. Germline V gene lookup returns CDR1 ENHRY and CDR2 SYGVKD. The DNA of the CDR3 is TGTGCCATCAGCCCAACGGGGGGCGAGACCCAGTACTTC. Translating gives CAISPTGGETQYF.

This sequence joins TRBV20-1 and TRBJ1-5; D perhaps matches TRBD1 (6 bases). V shed 3 bases and J shed 5 bases, with 17 bases lying between them. This CDR3 spans 15 amino acids. The germline CDR1 and CDR2 sequences are DFQATT and SNEGSKA (reference sequence). CDR3 coding DNA: TGCAGTGCTAGTCTACAGGGTTTCCGAGATCAGCCCCAGCATTTT. This gives the protein CSASLQGFRDQPQHF.

The chain has TRBV7-9 and TRBJ2-3; 7 bases align to TRBD2. Trimming at V came to 0 bases and at J to 1 base, leaving 1 base not matched to a gene. Germline loops: CDR1 SEHNR, CDR2 FQNEAQ (reference sequence). CDR3 length: 15 residues. CDR3: CASSLARGGTDTQYF. The CDR3 DNA is TGTGCCAGCAGCTTAGCCCGGGGGGGCACAGATACGCAGTATTTT.

V usage is TRBV12-5 and J usage is TRBJ2-1; 12 bases line up with TRBD2. Trimming at V came to 6 bases and at J to 7 bases, leaving 4 bases not matched to a gene. The CDR3 spans 14 residues. CDR1 is LGHNT, CDR2 FRNRAP, per germline. The CDR3 nucleotides read TGTGCTAGTGGGCCTAGCGGGGGGGCAAATGAGCAGTTCTTC. This encodes CASGPSGGANEQFF.

This chain links TRBV7-6 with TRBJ1-2; D is undetermined. The CDR3 sequence is 12 residues long. The germline V gene encodes CDR1 SGHVS and CDR2 FNYEAQ. Trimming cost V 5 bases and J 1 base, with 5 bases left between them. The CDR3: CASSPDNYGYTF. The CDR3 region has the DNA TGTGCCAGCAGCCCAGATAACTATGGCTACACCTTC.

The chain links TRBV2 to TRBJ2-5; 9 bases match TRBD2. The V gene's germline CDR1 is SNHLY and CDR2 FYNNEI. The CDR3 runs to 15 residues. V gave up 6 bases and J gave up 4 bases; unmatched junction bases: 9. As DNA, the CDR3 is TGTGCCAGCAGGGGGGCTAGCGGGACTGGAGAGACCCAGTACTTC. This sequence encodes CASRGASGTGETQYF. The full variable domain, completed using reference TRBV2 and TRBJ2-5, is EPEVTQTPSHQVTQMGQEVILRCVPISNHLYFYWYRQILGQKVEFLVSFYNNEISEKSEIFDDQFSVERPDGSNFTLKIRSTKLEDSAMYFCASRGASGTGETQYFGPGTRLLVL.

The V and J genes are TRBV9 and TRBJ1-2, with D possibly TRBD1 on 6 matching bases. V lost 4 bases and J lost 4, with 11 bases in between. The CDR3 runs 13 residues. Looked up from germline, CDR1 is SGDLS and CDR2 is YYNGEE. Written as DNA, the CDR3 is TGTGCCAGCAGCACAACAGGGAGCTATGGCTACACCTTC. Amino acid sequence: CASSTTGSYGYTF.